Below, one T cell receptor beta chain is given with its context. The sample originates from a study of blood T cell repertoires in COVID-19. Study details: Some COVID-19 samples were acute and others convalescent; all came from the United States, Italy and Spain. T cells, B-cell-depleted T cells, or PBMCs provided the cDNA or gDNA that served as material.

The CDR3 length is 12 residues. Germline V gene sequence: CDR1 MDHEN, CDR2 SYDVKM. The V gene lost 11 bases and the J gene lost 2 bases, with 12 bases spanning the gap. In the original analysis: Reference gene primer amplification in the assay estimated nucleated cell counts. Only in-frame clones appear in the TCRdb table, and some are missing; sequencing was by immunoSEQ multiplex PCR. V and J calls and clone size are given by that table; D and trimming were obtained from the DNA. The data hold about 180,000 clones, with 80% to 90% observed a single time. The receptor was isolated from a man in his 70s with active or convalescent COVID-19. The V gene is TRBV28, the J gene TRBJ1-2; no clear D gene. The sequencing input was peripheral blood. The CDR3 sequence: CALRGKNYGYTF. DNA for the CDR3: TGTGCCTTAAGAGGCAAGAACTATGGCTACACCTTC.